Below, 11 T cell receptor beta chains from the same sample are listed, as sequenced in a study of beta chain features in type 1 diabetes. The entirety of the isolated RNA underwent reverse transcription, so expressed TCRB transcripts were sequenced. The repertoire was sequenced with immunoSEQ multiplex PCR; TCRdb's copy has only in-frame clones and lacks some. The sample has just over 450,000 clones, around 28% seen once. Sequencing input: naive CD4+ T cells from blood. The receptors come from a man aged 18 to 35 in good health.

The genes are TRBV28 and TRBJ2-7; maybe TRBD1 (6 bases). V lost 7 bases, J lost 7 bases, and 20 bases lay in between. CDR3 length equals 14 residues. Germline V CDR1 and CDR2: MDHEN, SYDVKM. The CDR3 region has the DNA TGTGCCAGCACCAGCGGACAGTACCCTAGGGAGCAGTACTTC. Translated, it gives CASTSGQYPREQYF.

This chain connects TRBV4-3 to TRBJ2-4; 8 bases are a match to TRBD1. J lost 0 bases, V lost 1 base, and 8 bases had no gene match. From germline, CDR1 is LGHNA and CDR2 YSLEER. This CDR3 is built from 18 residues. This CDR3 reads CASSQGAGGHPAKNIQYF. CDR3 in DNA: TGCGCCAGCAGCCAAGGCGCAGGGGGCCACCCAGCCAAAAACATTCAGTACTTC.

The rearrangement joins TRBV20-1 to TRBJ1-2, with a weak D call TRBD1 (6 bases). Trimming removed 6 bases at V and 7 bases at J, with 12 bases between. This CDR3 has 11 amino acids. Germline CDR1 and CDR2: DFQATT and SNEGSKA (reference sequence). This CDR3 reads CSAPRQVGYTF. CDR3 sequence (DNA): TGCAGTGCACCTAGACAGGTTGGCTACACCTTC.

CDR3 DNA: TGCGCCAGCAGCCAAGTGGGGACAGGGCCCAAAAACATTCAGTACTTC. Its translation: CASSQVGTGPKNIQYF. The rearrangement uses TRBV4-1 and TRBJ2-4, with 9 nucleotides matching TRBD1. Germline assignment: CDR1 MGHRA and CDR2 YSYEKL. The CDR3 is 16 residues long. V was pared by 1 base and J by 2 bases, with 3 bases of the junction left unmatched.

This clone was detected only once. Other DNA sequences in this sample translate to the same CDR3. The rearrangement uses TRBV7-2 and TRBJ1-1; the D is unclear. This CDR3 has 13 amino acids. V was pared by 0 bases and J by 3 bases, with 5 bases between. CDR1 is SGHTA, CDR2 FQGNSA, per germline. Here the CDR3 reads CASSLAGDTEAFF. The DNA for the CDR3 is TGTGCCAGCAGCTTAGCTGGGGACACTGAAGCTTTCTTT.

This clone was observed a few times. The chain links TRBV20-1 to TRBJ2-7; D gene uncertain. The CDR3 totals 10 residues. V lost 0 bases to trimming and J lost 5 bases, with 2 bases between them. Germline CDR1 DFQATT, CDR2 SNEGSKA (reference sequence). The CDR3 reads CSARDNEQYF. For the CDR3, the DNA is TGCAGTGCTAGAGACAACGAGCAGTACTTC.

V and J are TRBV7-2 and TRBJ2-7; 9 bases map to TRBD2. There are 17 residues in the CDR3. From germline, CDR1 is SGHTA and CDR2 FQGNSA. The V segment lost 3 bases and the J segment 0 bases; nucleotides outside the gene matches: 9. The CDR3 DNA reads as TGTGCCAGCAGCTTGGTGAGCGGGAGGTACAACTCCTACGAGCAGTACTTC. This encodes CASSLVSGRYNSYEQYF.

The chain carries TRBV6-4 and TRBJ2-2; 7 nucleotides match TRBD2. Looked up from germline, CDR1 is MRHNA and CDR2 is SNTAGT. This CDR3 is 16 amino acids long. V shed 6 bases and J 2 bases; nucleotides not matched to a gene: 9. The CDR3 region is CASSETGTTNTGELFF. For the CDR3, the DNA is TGTGCCAGCAGCGAAACCGGGACTACCAACACCGGGGAGCTGTTTTTT.

CDR3 nucleotides: TGTGCCACCAGCCGCCCGCCGGGTACAGGGAGCTCCTACAATGAGCAGTTCTTC. Translated, it gives CATSRPPGTGSSYNEQFF. V is TRBV15 and J is TRBJ2-1; D might be TRBD1 (6 bases). Germline V gene sequence: CDR1 LNHNV, CDR2 YYDKDF (reference sequence). The ends were cut back, 5 bases at V and 0 bases at J, with 20 bases in the middle. This CDR3 spans 18 amino acids. The variable domain in full, completed from reference TRBV15 and TRBJ2-1, reads DAMVIQNPRYQVTQFGKPVTLSCSQTLNHNVMYWYQQKSSQAPKLLFHYYDKDFNNEADTPDNFQSRRPNTSFCFLDIRSPGLGDTAMYLCATSRPPGTGSSYNEQFFGPGTRLTVL.

V usage is TRBV14 and J usage is TRBJ2-1; TRBD2 agrees at 10 bases. Germline assignment: CDR1 SGHDN and CDR2 FVKESK. The V gene end was trimmed by 1 base and the J gene end by 7 bases; junction bases not matched to a gene: 4. This CDR3 has 15 amino acids. The CDR3 DNA follows: TGTGCCAGCAGCCAAGGTGCTAGCGGGAGAAATGAGCAGTTCTTC. The encoded protein is CASSQGASGRNEQFF.

The chain links TRBV5-1 to TRBJ2-1; 13 bases are shared with TRBD2. The CDR3 has 16 amino acids. Losses at the gene ends were 5 bases for V and 9 bases for J; bases not matched to a gene: 11. CDR1 is SGHRS and CDR2 is YFSETQ in the germline V gene. The CDR3 loop reads CASSPRTSGSGSEQFF. DNA for the CDR3: TGCGCCAGCAGTCCCCGGACTAGCGGGAGCGGTAGTGAGCAGTTCTTC.